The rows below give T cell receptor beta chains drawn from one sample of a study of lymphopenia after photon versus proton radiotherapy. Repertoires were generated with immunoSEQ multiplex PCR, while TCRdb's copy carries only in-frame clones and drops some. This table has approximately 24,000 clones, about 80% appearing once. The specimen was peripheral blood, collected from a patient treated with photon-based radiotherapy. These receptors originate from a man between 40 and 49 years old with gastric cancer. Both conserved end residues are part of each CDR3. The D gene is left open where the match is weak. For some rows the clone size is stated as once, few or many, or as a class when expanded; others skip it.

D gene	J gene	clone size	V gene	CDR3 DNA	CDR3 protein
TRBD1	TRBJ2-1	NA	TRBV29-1	TGCAGCGTTGAAAAGGACAGGGGAGTCAATGAGCAGTTCTTC	CSVEKDRGVNEQFF
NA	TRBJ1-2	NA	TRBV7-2	TGTGCCAGCAGCTTGTTGCGGGACTATGGCTACACCTTC	CASSLLRDYGYTF
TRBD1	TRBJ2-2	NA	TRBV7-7	TGTGCCAGCAGCCCATGGACAGGGGGCCCTACCGGGGAGCTGTTTTTT	CASSPWTGGPTGELFF
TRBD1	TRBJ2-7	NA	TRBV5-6	TGTGCCAGCAGCTTTGGGACAGGCCACACAGGGGCCTACGAGCAGTACTTC	CASSFGTGHTGAYEQYF
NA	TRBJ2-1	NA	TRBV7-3	TGTGCCAGCAGCTTAACTTCGGGAATTGAGCAGTTCTTC	CASSLTSGIEQFF
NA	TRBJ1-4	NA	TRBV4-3	TGCGCCAGCAGCCAAGATTCGGGGGCAGTCAGGGAAAAACTGTTTTTT	CASSQDSGAVREKLFF
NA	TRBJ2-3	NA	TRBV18	TGTGCCAGCTCGACGCAGGGCGCAGATACGCAGTATTTT	CASSTQGADTQYF
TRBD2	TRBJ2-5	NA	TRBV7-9	TGTGCCAGCAGCCCACCTAGCGGGGGAAGTTGGGAGACCCAGTACTTC	CASSPPSGGSWETQYF
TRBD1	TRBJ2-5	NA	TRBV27	TGTGCCAGCAGTTCCGGGACAGGGGGGGTAGAGACCCAGTACTTC	CASSSGTGGVETQYF
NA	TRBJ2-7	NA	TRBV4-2	TGTGCCAGCAGCCAACGGGCCTCCTACGAGCAGTACTTC	CASSQRASYEQYF
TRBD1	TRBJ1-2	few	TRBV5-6	TGTGCCAGCAGCCCTGACAGGGAAGGAGGTGGCTACACCTTC	CASSPDREGGGYTF
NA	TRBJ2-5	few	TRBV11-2	TGTGCCAGCAGCTTGAGGGCAGCCCCTCTAGAGACCCAGTACTTC	CASSLRAAPLETQYF
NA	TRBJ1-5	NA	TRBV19	TGTGCCAGTACCCAGAGTTGGGGTCAGCCCCAGCATTTT	CASTQSWGQPQHF
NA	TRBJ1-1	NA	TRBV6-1	TGTGCCAGCAGTGAAAGGGCACGGGGGGATGTTACTGAAGCTTTCTTT	CASSERARGDVTEAFF
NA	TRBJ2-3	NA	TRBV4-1	TGCGCCAGCAGCCGTCTCGGCCTATTGGATACGCAGTATTTT	CASSRLGLLDTQYF
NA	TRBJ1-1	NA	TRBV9	TGTGCCAGCAGCGGGGTCATGAACACTGAAGCTTTCTTT	CASSGVMNTEAFF
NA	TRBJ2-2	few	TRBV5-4	TGTGCCAGCAGCCATTCCGACAGCAGGAACACCGGGGAGCTGTTTTTT	CASSHSDSRNTGELFF
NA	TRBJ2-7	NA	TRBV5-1	TGCGCCAGCAGCTTGCTTTCCTACGAGCAGTACTTC	CASSLLSYEQYF
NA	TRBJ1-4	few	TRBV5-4	TGTGCCAGCAGTCAAACCGGGACAACTAATGAAAAACTGTTTTTT	CASSQTGTTNEKLFF
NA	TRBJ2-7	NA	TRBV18	TGTGCCAGCTCACCCGGGAGTTACGAGCAGTACTTC	CASSPGSYEQYF
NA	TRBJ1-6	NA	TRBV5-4	TGTGCCAGCAGCCCAAGACAGGCGAATAATTCACCCCTCCACTTT	CASSPRQANNSPLHF
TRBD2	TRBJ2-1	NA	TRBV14	TGTGCCAGCAGCCAAGATCGGGGGGGGATACACAATGAGCAGTTCTTC	CASSQDRGGIHNEQFF
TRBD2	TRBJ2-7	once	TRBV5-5	TGTGCCAGCAGCTTGGGTGTAACGGGGGGACTCTACGAGCAGTACTTC	CASSLGVTGGLYEQYF
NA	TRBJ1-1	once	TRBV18	TGTGCCAGCTCACCCGGGACAATGAACACTGAAGCTTTCTTT	CASSPGTMNTEAFF
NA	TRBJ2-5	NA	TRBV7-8	TGTGCCAGCAGCCCCGAGGGGTTCGAGACCCAGTACTTC	CASSPEGFETQYF
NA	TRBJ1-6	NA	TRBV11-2	TGTGCCAGCAGCCCCCCGGCAGATAGCTCCTATAATTCACCCCTCCACTTT	CASSPPADSSYNSPLHF
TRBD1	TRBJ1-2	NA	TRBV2	TGTGCCAGCAGTGGGCGGACAGGGTACCTCTATGGCTACACCTTC	CASSGRTGYLYGYTF
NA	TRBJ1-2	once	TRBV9	TGTGCCAGCAGCGTCGATTCCGGCCCCCTCTATGGCTACACCTTC	CASSVDSGPLYGYTF
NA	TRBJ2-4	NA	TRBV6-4	TGTGCCAGCAGTGCGGACGGGGGACAAAACATTCAGTACTTC	CASSADGGQNIQYF
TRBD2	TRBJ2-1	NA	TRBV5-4	TGTGCCAGCAGCCCCGGGACTAGTGGGTACAATGAGCAGTTCTTC	CASSPGTSGYNEQFF
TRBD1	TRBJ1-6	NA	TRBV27	TGTGCCAGCAGCAGGATTGATGGGACAGGGAGTTCACCCCTCCACTTT	CASSRIDGTGSSPLHF
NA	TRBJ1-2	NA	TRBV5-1	TGCGCCAGCAGCTTTGCGGACAGAGGCTATGGCTACACCTTC	CASSFADRGYGYTF
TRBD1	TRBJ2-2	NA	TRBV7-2	TGTGCCAGCAGACGTGACAGGGAGAACACCGGGGAGCTGTTTTTT	CASRRDRENTGELFF
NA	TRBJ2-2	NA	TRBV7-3	TGTGCCAGCAGCCTAACCGGGGGAAGCACCGGGGAGCTGTTTTTT	CASSLTGGSTGELFF
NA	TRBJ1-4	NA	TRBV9	TGTGCCAGCAGCGTAGGGGTGTACGGTGAAAAACTGTTTTTT	CASSVGVYGEKLFF
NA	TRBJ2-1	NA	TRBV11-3	TGTGCCAGCAGCTTAACCCCCCGTCGTGAGCAGTTCTTC	CASSLTPRREQFF
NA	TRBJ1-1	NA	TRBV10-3	TGTGCCACCTTTGACAGGCTGAACACTGAAGCTTTCTTT	CATFDRLNTEAFF
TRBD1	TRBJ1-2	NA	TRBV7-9	TGTGCCAGCAGCCAGACAGGGGGCGCGAGTGGCTACACCTTC	CASSQTGGASGYTF
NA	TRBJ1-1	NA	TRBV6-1	TGTGCCTCACAGGGCGCGAACACTGAAGCTTTCTTT	CASQGANTEAFF
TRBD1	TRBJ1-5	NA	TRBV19	TGTGCCAGTACCCCCTCCCGGACTGGGACAGGGGGCGCGAAACAGCCCCAGCATTTT	CASTPSRTGTGGAKQPQHF
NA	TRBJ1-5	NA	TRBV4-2	TGTGCCAGCAGCCAAGATTTGGGTATCGGCAATCAGCCCCAGCATTTT	CASSQDLGIGNQPQHF
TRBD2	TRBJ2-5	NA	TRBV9	TGTGCCAGCAGCCTGCGGGGGGTGATAGAGACCCAGTACTTC	CASSLRGVIETQYF
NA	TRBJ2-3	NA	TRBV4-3	TGCGCCAGCAGCCAAGATAAGGGGCACACAGATACGCAGTATTTT	CASSQDKGHTDTQYF
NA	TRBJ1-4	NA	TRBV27	TGTGCCAGCAGTTTGATGGTAGGGGTTGGGACTAATGAAAAACTGTTTTTT	CASSLMVGVGTNEKLFF
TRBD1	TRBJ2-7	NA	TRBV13	TGTGCCAGCAGCTCCCGGGACAGAGCCTACGAGCAGTACTTC	CASSSRDRAYEQYF
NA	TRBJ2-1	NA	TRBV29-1	TGCAGCGTTGAAAAGGGGTGGCTCGAGAGCTCCTACAATGAGCAGTTCTTC	CSVEKGWLESSYNEQFF